This T cell receptor (beta chain) originates from a study of cytomegalovirus exposure and HLA in healthy donors. Whole-study findings and limits: In a later analysis, V- and J-gene trimming of beta chains associated with a DCLRE1C missense variant, replicated independently. Sequence variants that were highly shared formed a cluster that was likely a sequencing artifact.

PCR amplification relied on 60 Vbeta primers (plus 13 Jbeta primers). Measured with immunoSEQ multiplex PCR; TCRdb has only the in-frame clones, and not every one. The table has 150,000 to 200,000 clones, 60% to 80% seen once; the top ten hold 5% to 8%. In nominal health when sampled, donors likely had unrecorded immune exposures nonetheless. With regard to this clone: Its matching antigen is unknown.

The CDR3 runs 15 residues. Germline V lookup: CDR1 MGHDK, CDR2 SYGVNS. Unmatched junction bases numbered 5, after V lost 3 bases and J lost 6 bases. V and J are TRBV25-1 and TRBJ2-2; 9 bases line up with TRBD1. The receptor was isolated from a man between 35 and 55 years old in good health and CMV-seropositive. Sequenced input: PBMCs. The CDR3 is CASSDDRGMAGELFF. The CDR3 DNA follows: TGTGCCAGCAGTGACGACAGGGGGATGGCCGGGGAGCTGTTTTTT.